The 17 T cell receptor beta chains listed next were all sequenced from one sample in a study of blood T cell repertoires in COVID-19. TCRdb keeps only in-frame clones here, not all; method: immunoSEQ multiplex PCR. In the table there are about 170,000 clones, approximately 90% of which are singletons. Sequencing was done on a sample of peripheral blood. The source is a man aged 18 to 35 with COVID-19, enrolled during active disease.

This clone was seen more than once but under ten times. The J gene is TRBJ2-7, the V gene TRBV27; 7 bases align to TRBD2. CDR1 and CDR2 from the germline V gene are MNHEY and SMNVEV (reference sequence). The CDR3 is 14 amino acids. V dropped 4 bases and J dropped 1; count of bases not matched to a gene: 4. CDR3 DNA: TGTGCCAGCAGTTGGGTGGGAGGGTCCTACGAGCAGTACTTC. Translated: CASSWVGGSYEQYF.

CDR3 sequence reads: CASSLSPGGGAQHF. The DNA of the CDR3 is TGTGCCAGCAGTTTATCCCCTGGGGGAGGGGCCCAGCATTTT. The chain employs TRBV28 and TRBJ1-5; perhaps TRBD1 as D (5 bases). Trimming took 1 base from V and 11 from J, leaving 15 bases between them. The V gene's germline CDR1 is MDHEN and CDR2 SYDVKM. This CDR3 is 14 amino acids long.

CDR3 residues: CASSQTGIPYEQYF. The CDR3 coding sequence is TGTGCCAGCAGCCAGACAGGGATCCCCTACGAGCAGTACTTC. The rearrangement uses TRBV11-2 and TRBJ2-7; TRBD1 matches at 7 bases. Germline-derived CDR1 and CDR2 are SGHAT and FQNNGV. The V and J ends lost 5 bases and 2 bases, in that order; junction bases with no gene match: 6. The CDR3 totals 14 residues.

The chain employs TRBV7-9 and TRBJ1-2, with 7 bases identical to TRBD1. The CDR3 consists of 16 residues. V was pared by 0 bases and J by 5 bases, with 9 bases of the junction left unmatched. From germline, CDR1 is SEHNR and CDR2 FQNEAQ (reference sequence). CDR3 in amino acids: CASSLAAGTDFYGYTF. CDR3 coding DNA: TGTGCCAGCAGCTTAGCCGCCGGGACAGACTTTTATGGCTACACCTTC.

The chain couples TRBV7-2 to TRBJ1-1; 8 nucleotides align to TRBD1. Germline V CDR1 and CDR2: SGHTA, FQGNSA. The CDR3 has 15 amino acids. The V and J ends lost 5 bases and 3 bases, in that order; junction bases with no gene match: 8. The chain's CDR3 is CASSTQTGAYTEAFF. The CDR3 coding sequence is TGTGCCAGCAGCACCCAGACAGGGGCTTACACTGAAGCTTTCTTT. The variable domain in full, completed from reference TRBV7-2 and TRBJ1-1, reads GAGVSQSPSNKVTEKGKDVELRCDPISGHTALYWYRQSLGQGLEFLIYFQGNSAPDKSGLPSDRFSAERTGGSVSTLTIQRTQQEDSAVYLCASSTQTGAYTEAFFGQGTRLTVV.

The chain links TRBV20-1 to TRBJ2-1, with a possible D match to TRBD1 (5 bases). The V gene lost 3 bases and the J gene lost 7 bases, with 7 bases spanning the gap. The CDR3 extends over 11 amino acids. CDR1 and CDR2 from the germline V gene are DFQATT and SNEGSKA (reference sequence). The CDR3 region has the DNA TGCAGTGCTAGGACAGTAAATGAGCAGTTCTTC. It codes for CSARTVNEQFF.

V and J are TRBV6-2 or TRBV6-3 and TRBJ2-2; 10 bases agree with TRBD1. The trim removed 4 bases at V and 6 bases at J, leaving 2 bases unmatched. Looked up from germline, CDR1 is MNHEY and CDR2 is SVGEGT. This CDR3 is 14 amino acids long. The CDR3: CASSSGQGAGELFF. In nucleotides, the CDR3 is TGTGCCAGCAGTTCTGGACAGGGGGCCGGGGAGCTGTTTTTT.

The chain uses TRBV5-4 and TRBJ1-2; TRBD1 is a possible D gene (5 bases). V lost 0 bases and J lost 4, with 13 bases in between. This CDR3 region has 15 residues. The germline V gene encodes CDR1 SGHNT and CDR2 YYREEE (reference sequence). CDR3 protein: CASSLAAGGAYGYTF. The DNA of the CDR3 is TGTGCCAGCAGCTTGGCTGCGGGGGGAGCCTATGGCTACACCTTC.

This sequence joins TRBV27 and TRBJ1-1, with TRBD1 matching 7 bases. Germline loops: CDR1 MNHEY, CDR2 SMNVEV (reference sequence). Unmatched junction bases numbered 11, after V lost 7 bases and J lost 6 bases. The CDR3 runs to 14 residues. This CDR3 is CASNRQGARAEAFF. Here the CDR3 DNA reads TGTGCCAGCAACCGACAGGGAGCACGGGCTGAAGCTTTCTTT.

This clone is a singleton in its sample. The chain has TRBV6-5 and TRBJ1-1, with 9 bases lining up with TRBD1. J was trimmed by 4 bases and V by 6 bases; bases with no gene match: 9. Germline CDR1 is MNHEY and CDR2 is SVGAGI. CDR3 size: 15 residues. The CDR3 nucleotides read TGTGCCAGCAGGTTACGACAGGGGGAGAGCACTGAAGCTTTCTTT. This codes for CASRLRQGESTEAFF.

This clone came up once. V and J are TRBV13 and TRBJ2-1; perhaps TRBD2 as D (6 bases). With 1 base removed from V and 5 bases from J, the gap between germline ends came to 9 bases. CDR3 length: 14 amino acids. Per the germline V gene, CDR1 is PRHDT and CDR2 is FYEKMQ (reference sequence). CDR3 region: CASSLAGVHNEQFF. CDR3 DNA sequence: TGTGCCAGCAGCTTAGCGGGAGTTCACAATGAGCAGTTCTTC.

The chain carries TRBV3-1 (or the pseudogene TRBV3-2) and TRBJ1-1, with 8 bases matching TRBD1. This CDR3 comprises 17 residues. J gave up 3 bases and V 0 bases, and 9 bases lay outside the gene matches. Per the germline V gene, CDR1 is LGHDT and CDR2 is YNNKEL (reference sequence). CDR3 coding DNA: TGTGCCAGCAGCCAAGATGCCCAGGGGGCTTTGGACACTGAAGCTTTCTTT. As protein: CASSQDAQGALDTEAFF.

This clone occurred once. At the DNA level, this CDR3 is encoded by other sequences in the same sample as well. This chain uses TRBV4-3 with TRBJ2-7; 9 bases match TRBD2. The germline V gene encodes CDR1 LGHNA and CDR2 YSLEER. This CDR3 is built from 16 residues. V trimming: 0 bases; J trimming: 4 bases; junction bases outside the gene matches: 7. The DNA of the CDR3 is TGCGCCAGCAGCCAAGATAGGCTAGCGGGGTCTTACGAGCAGTACTTC. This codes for CASSQDRLAGSYEQYF.

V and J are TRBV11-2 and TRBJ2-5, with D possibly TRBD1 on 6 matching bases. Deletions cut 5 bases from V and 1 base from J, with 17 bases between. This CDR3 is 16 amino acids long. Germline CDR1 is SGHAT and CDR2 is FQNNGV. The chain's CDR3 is CASSLNKLGAQETQYF. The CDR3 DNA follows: TGTGCCAGCAGCCTAAATAAGCTGGGGGCCCAAGAGACCCAGTACTTC.

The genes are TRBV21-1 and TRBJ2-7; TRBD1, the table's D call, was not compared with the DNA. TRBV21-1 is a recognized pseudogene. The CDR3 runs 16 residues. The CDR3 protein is CASSKGGTGCLYEQYF. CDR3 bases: TGTGCCAGCAGCAAAGGCGGGACAGGGTGTCTCTACGAGCAGTACTTC.

DNA of the CDR3: TGTGCCAGCAGCGATAGTGTAGCGGGAGATCGATTCCCCTACAATGAGCAGTTCTTC. Residues: CASSDSVAGDRFPYNEQFF. The rearrangement uses TRBV9 and TRBJ2-1, with TRBD2 matching 9 bases. The CDR3 is 19 amino acids. Per the germline V gene, CDR1 is SGDLS and CDR2 is YYNGEE. V gave up 3 bases and J gave up 2 bases; unmatched junction bases: 15. Variable domain in full (rest from reference TRBV9 and TRBJ2-1): DSGVTQTPKHLITATGQRVTLRCSPRSGDLSVYWYQQSLDQGLQFLIQYYNGEERAKGNILERFSAQQFPDLHSELNLSSLELGDSALYFCASSDSVAGDRFPYNEQFFGPGTRLTVL.

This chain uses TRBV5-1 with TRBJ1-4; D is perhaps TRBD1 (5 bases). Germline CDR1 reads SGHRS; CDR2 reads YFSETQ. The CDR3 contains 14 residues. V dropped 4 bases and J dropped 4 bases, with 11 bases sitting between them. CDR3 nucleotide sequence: TGCGCCAGCAGCCCGACAGCTTATAATGAAAAACTGTTTTTT. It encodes CASSPTAYNEKLFF. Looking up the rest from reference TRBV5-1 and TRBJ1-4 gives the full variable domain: KAGVTQTPRYLIKTRGQQVTLSCSPISGHRSVSWYQQTPGQGLQFLFEYFSETQRNKGNFPGRFSGRQFSNSRSEMNVSTLELGDSALYLCASSPTAYNEKLFFGSGTQLSVL.